A single sample gave rise to the 17 T cell receptor beta chains below, sequenced in a study of immune heterogeneity within non-small cell lung tumors. Samples each supplied 600 ng of bulk tumor genomic DNA as template. Several spatially distant biopsies were obtained per primary tumor intraoperatively. Enrolled patients presented with newly diagnosed, previously untreated non-small cell lung cancer and underwent curative surgery. For the TCR beta CDR3, multiplex PCR with 32 V and 13 J primers performed the amplification. TCRdb reanalysed the multiplex PCR reads using MiXCR and keeps one entry per CDR3 protein. The table includes about 15,000 distinct CDR3 sequences, 30% to 35% detected once. What was sequenced was lung tumor tissue. These receptor sequences come from a woman aged 45-60 years with non-small cell lung cancer.

This clonotype was observed many times. Here the CDR3 reads CSGGTRFADTQYF. Here the CDR3 DNA reads TGCAGCGGGGGGACGAGGTTTGCGGATACGCAGTATTTT. The genes are TRBV29-1 and TRBJ2-3; D may be TRBD1 or TRBD2 (5 bases each). The germline V gene has CDR1 SQVTM and CDR2 ANQGSEA. The V and J ends lost 7 bases and 6 bases respectively, with 17 bases between them. The CDR3 totals 13 residues.

There are many counts of this clonotype. The genes are TRBV6-1 and TRBJ1-2; 9 nucleotides match TRBD1. The CDR3 runs 15 residues. V dropped 1 base and J dropped 7; count of bases not matched to a gene: 7. Germline CDR1 is MNHNS and CDR2 is SASEGT. CDR3 DNA: TGTGCCAGCAGTGAAGAAGGAGACAGGGGGGGTGGCTACACCTTC. This translates into CASSEEGDRGGGYTF.

By its share, this clonotype is medium-sized. The V and J genes are TRBV5-1 and TRBJ2-7, with 8 bases aligning to TRBD2. V gave up 0 bases and J gave up 6 bases; unmatched junction bases: 8. The germline V gene encodes CDR1 SGHRS and CDR2 YFSETQ. The CDR3 extends over 15 amino acids. CDR3 sequence (DNA): TGCGCCAGCAGCTTGGTACCGGGACTAGGTAGCGAGCAGTACTTC. Its translation: CASSLVPGLGSEQYF. Full variable domain (rest looked up from reference TRBV5-1 and TRBJ2-7): KAGVTQTPRYLIKTRGQQVTLSCSPISGHRSVSWYQQTPGQGLQFLFEYFSETQRNKGNFPGRFSGRQFSNSRSEMNVSTLELGDSALYLCASSLVPGLGSEQYFGPGTRLTVT.

This clonotype was observed a handful of times. The J gene is TRBJ2-7, the V gene TRBV20-1, with 15 bases that match TRBD2. CDR3 size: 16 residues. Germline CDR1 reads DFQATT; CDR2 reads SNEGSKA (reference sequence). The ends lost 3 bases at V and 0 bases at J; junction bases unmatched: 3. This CDR3 reads CSARGLAGGGSYEQYF. The DNA for the CDR3 is TGCAGTGCTAGGGGACTAGCGGGGGGAGGCTCCTACGAGCAGTACTTC.

The chain recombines TRBV27 with TRBJ1-6; tentatively, D is TRBD1 (6 bases). The CDR3 is 14 residues long. Looked up from germline, CDR1 is MNHEY and CDR2 is SMNVEV (reference sequence). V was pared by 8 bases and J by 7 bases, with 15 bases between. The DNA for the CDR3 is TGTGCCAGCTTGGCAGGCACAGGGAATTCACCCCTCCACTTT. Translation gives CASLAGTGNSPLHF.

This rearrangement joins TRBV6-5 to TRBJ2-3; tentative D call: TRBD1 (6 bases). The CDR3 sequence is 15 residues long. The germline gives CDR1 MNHEY, CDR2 SVGAGI. V was shortened by 2 bases and J by 0 bases, with 9 bases between the two germline ends. DNA for the CDR3: TGTGCCAGCAGTTACGACACAGGGAGCACAGATACGCAGTATTTT. Translation: CASSYDTGSTDTQYF.

The sample holds many counts of this clonotype. V gene TRBV6-1 combines with J gene TRBJ1-1; no definite D call. Trimming left V 7 bases short and J 2 bases short, with 11 bases between. Germline V gives CDR1 MNHNS, CDR2 SASEGT. This CDR3 comprises 13 residues. CDR3 sequence reads: CASTWEDNTEAFF. As DNA, the CDR3 is TGTGCCAGCACTTGGGAGGATAACACTGAAGCTTTCTTT.

By share, this clonotype ranks as medium-sized (0.01 to 0.1%). The rearrangement joins TRBV20-1 to TRBJ2-7; D possibly matches TRBD1 or TRBD2 (6 bases each). Germline CDR1 reads DFQATT; CDR2 reads SNEGSKA (reference sequence). CDR3 length: 15 residues. The V end was cut by 2 bases, the J end by 6 bases, with 20 bases between. CDR3 amino acids: CSARLPVTGTVEQYF. For the CDR3, the DNA is TGCAGTGCTAGACTTCCGGTTACAGGGACTGTCGAGCAGTACTTC.

The rearrangement links TRBV2 to TRBJ2-1; TRBD2 is a possible D gene (5 bases). CDR3 length: 14 residues. The germline V and J ends were trimmed by 6 bases and 7 bases, with 16 bases remaining between them. Germline V CDR1 and CDR2: SNHLY, FYNNEI. The CDR3 sequence: CASSHEETGNEQFF. CDR3 nucleotide sequence: TGTGCCAGCAGCCACGAAGAGACGGGAAATGAGCAGTTCTTC.

Concerning this clonotype itself: A much larger clone lies a single base off, so this may be a read error. The rearrangement uses TRBV3-1 and TRBJ2-2, with D perhaps matching TRBD1 or TRBD2 (5 bases each). CDR3 length: 16 residues. CDR1 LGHDT and CDR2 YNNKEL come from the germline V gene (reference sequence). In DNA, the CDR3 is TGTCCCACCGGGAAATCCGGGACGGTTGACACCGGGGAGCTGTTTTTT. Amino acid sequence: CPTGKSGTVDTGELFF.

In the case of this clonotype: A much more abundant neighbour one base away suggests this may be a read error. The genes are TRBV9 and TRBJ2-1; the match to TRBD2 covers 8 bases. In germline, CDR1 is SGDLS, CDR2 YYNGEE. This CDR3 spans 18 amino acids. V shed 3 bases and J 7 bases; nucleotides not matched to a gene: 18. The CDR3 here is CASSAMPGLEGGPNEQFF. CDR3 nucleotide sequence: TGTGCCAGCAGCGCAATGCCGGGACTAGAGGGAGGGCCAAATGAGCAGTTCTTC.

V gene TRBV3-1 combines with J gene TRBJ1-1; a possible D gene is TRBD1 (6 bases). The CDR3 has 14 amino acids. Deletions cut 3 bases from V and 3 bases from J, with 11 bases between. The V gene's germline CDR1 is LGHDT and CDR2 YNNKEL (reference sequence). CDR3 loop: CASSHGTRDTEAFF. The DNA of the CDR3 is TGTGCCAGCAGCCACGGGACAAGGGACACTGAAGCTTTCTTT.

For this clonotype: A read error may explain this, as a much larger clone is one base away. V is TRBV6-2 or TRBV6-3 and J is TRBJ2-1; tentatively, D is TRBD1 (7 bases). CDR1 is MNHEY, CDR2 SVGEGT, per germline. The CDR3 totals 15 residues. The CDR3 coding sequence is TGTGCCAGCAGTGGACAGCCCGGGACAGCGGGTGAGAAGTTCTTC. This codes for CASSGQPGTAGEKFF.

Concerning this clonotype: A junction boundary mismatches the germline segment, possibly from a read error. The chain couples TRBV2 to TRBJ2-7; perhaps D is TRBD1 or TRBD2 (7 bases each). This CDR3 comprises 11 residues. In germline, CDR1 is SNHLY, CDR2 FYNNEI. In DNA, the CDR3 is TGTGCCGGCAGGGGGGGGGACGAGCAGTACTTC. As protein: CAGRGGDEQYF.

This clonotype is termed large (0.1 to 1%). The V call is TRBV6-5, the J call TRBJ1-4; D remains ambiguous. The germline gives CDR1 MNHEY, CDR2 SVGAGI. The CDR3 totals 16 residues. The V and J ends lost 0 bases and 4 bases respectively, with 12 bases between them. The CDR3: CASSYSKAASNEKLFF. The CDR3 DNA is TGTGCCAGCAGTTACTCGAAGGCCGCCAGTAATGAAAAACTGTTTTTT.

This sequence joins TRBV5-1 and TRBJ1-2; possibly TRBD1 for D (6 bases). CDR1 SGHRS and CDR2 YFSETQ come from the germline V gene. Trimming cost V 2 bases and J 6 bases, with 11 bases left between them. The CDR3 covers 13 residues. The CDR3 region is CASSFSGDNGYTF. CDR3 nucleotides: TGCGCCAGCAGCTTCTCAGGGGATAATGGCTACACCTTC.

This clonotype was picked up many times. This chain connects TRBV27 to TRBJ1-4, with a possible D match to TRBD1 (5 bases). Germline V lookup: CDR1 MNHEY, CDR2 SMNVEV (reference sequence). The length of the CDR3 is 13 residues. V dropped 5 bases and J dropped 10 bases, with 14 bases sitting between them. In DNA form, the CDR3 reads TGTGCCAGCAGTCCCGGGAGGGGAGGAAAACTGTTTTTT. This gives the protein CASSPGRGGKLFF.